This T cell receptor beta chain was sequenced in a study of blood T cells in healthy people across ages. Notes on the study in general: Expanded clonotype shifts may have been confounded, as the donors had an unknown CMV status.

CDR1 and CDR2 (germline): MGHRA, YSYEKL. The CDR3 covers 17 residues. Trimming took 0 bases from V and 0 from J; bases not matched to a gene: 4. With a J-beta primer mix and a sample-barcoded 5' primer, a second PCR ran about 7 to 11 cycles. TCRdb passed the 5' RACE reads through MiXCR, listing each CDR3 protein once. The table lists around 800,000 distinct CDR3 sequences, approximately 59% of them singletons, with 28% in the top ten. This clonotype occurred once. Its target is unknown. Material: blood. The receptor was isolated from a young man in good health. The chain uses TRBV4-1 and TRBJ2-3; 9 bases line up with TRBD2. CDR3 sequence: CASSQERLAGSTDTQYF. The DNA for the CDR3 is TGCGCCAGCAGCCAAGAAAGGCTAGCGGGGAGCACAGATACGCAGTATTTT.